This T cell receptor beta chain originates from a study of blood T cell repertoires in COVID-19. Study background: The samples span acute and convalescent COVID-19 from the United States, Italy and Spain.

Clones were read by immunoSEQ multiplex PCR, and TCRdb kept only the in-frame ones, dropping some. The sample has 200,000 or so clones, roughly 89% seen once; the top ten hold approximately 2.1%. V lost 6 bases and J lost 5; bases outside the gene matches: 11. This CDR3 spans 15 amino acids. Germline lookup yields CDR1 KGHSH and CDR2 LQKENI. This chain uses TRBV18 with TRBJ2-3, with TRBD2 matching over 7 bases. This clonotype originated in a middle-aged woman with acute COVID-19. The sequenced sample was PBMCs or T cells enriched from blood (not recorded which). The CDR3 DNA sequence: TGTGCCAGCTCCGGAAACGGGGGGTCAATAGATACGCAGTATTTT. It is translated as CASSGNGGSIDTQYF.